Presented here are 11 T cell receptor beta chains from one specimen sequenced in a study of blood T cell repertoires in COVID-19 (dated by TCRdb to 2018 to 2021). The method behind the library was the immunoSEQ multiplex PCR assay. TCRdb took over this immuneACCESS table, retaining in-frame rearrangements with V and J assigned. Such tables are incomplete; in checked studies, under half of the missing clones stem from an unresolved V gene, and the remainder is unexplained. This sample comprises hundreds of thousands of clones, almost 90% of them detected only once. Under 1.5% of the sample is taken by the ten largest. Sequencing input: peripheral blood. Source of these receptors: an elderly man with acute or convalescent COVID-19.

As regards this clone: The same CDR3 also results from other DNA sequences found in this sample. The CDR3 here is CASSRQGENTEAFF. The DNA for the CDR3 is TGTGCCAGCTCTAGACAGGGCGAGAACACTGAAGCTTTCTTT. This chain links TRBV5-4 with TRBJ1-1, with 7 bases that match TRBD1. Germline lookup yields CDR1 SGHNT and CDR2 YYREEE (reference sequence). This CDR3 region has 14 residues. Trimming removed 7 bases from V and 1 base from J; junction bases left unmatched: 7.

This clone was picked up a small number of times. The chain carries TRBV11-2 and TRBJ2-7; D is ambiguous. V was cut by 0 bases and J by 2 bases, with 11 bases left in between. CDR1 and CDR2 (germline): SGHAT, FQNNGV. This CDR3 is built from 15 residues. The CDR3: CASSLDRTSTYEQYF. CDR3 DNA sequence: TGTGCCAGCAGCTTAGATCGCACATCAACCTACGAGCAGTACTTC.

The rearrangement uses TRBV7-2 and TRBJ1-2; TRBD1 agrees at 7 bases. CDR1 SGHTA and CDR2 FQGNSA come from the germline V gene. The CDR3 covers 15 residues. With 5 bases clipped from V and 2 bases from J, the junction kept 8 bases outside the gene matches. CDR3 loop: CASSTGTARNYGYTF. CDR3 DNA: TGTGCCAGCAGCACCGGGACAGCCAGAAACTATGGCTACACCTTC. The full variable domain, completed using reference TRBV7-2 and TRBJ1-2, is GAGVSQSPSNKVTEKGKDVELRCDPISGHTALYWYRQSLGQGLEFLIYFQGNSAPDKSGLPSDRFSAERTGGSVSTLTIQRTQQEDSAVYLCASSTGTARNYGYTFGSGTRLTVV.

The chain employs TRBV7-9 and TRBJ1-1, with unresolved D. Germline CDR1 reads SEHNR; CDR2 reads FQNEAQ (reference sequence). V lost 4 bases and J 6 bases, leaving 9 bases between the germline ends. This CDR3 comprises 12 residues. The CDR3 region is CASSSKGAEAFF. CDR3 bases: TGTGCCAGCAGCTCTAAAGGAGCTGAAGCTTTCTTT.

This clone was seen once. Here the CDR3 reads CASSLGHSSYEQYF. CDR3 nucleotides: TGTGCCAGCAGCTTAGGCCACAGTTCCTACGAGCAGTACTTC. This sequence joins TRBV7-2 and TRBJ2-7, with D uncertain. Per the germline V gene, CDR1 is SGHTA and CDR2 is FQGNSA. The CDR3 runs to 14 residues. Between the trimmed V and J ends, which lost 1 base and 1 base, there was a span of 8 bases.

The chain carries TRBV20-1 and TRBJ1-1, with D tentatively TRBD1 (5 bases). The CDR3 sequence is 13 residues long. In germline, CDR1 is DFQATT, CDR2 SNEGSKA (reference sequence). The germline V and J ends were trimmed by 6 bases and 2 bases, with 13 bases remaining between them. The CDR3 protein is CSASKGFNTEAFF. CDR3 sequence (DNA): TGCAGTGCGAGTAAGGGGTTTAACACTGAAGCTTTCTTT.

Here the CDR3 DNA reads TGCGCCAGCAGCTTGCCAGGGGGTCGAAATGAAAAACTGTTTTTT. Translated: CASSLPGGRNEKLFF. V is TRBV5-1 and J is TRBJ1-4; 7 bases line up with TRBD1. Germline CDR1 is SGHRS and CDR2 is YFSETQ. The CDR3 consists of 15 residues. The V and J ends lost 1 base and 5 bases, in that order; junction bases with no gene match: 5.

This sequence joins TRBV6-2 or TRBV6-3 and TRBJ2-7; D perhaps matches TRBD1 (6 bases). V lost 4 bases and J 1 base, leaving 20 bases between the germline ends. This CDR3 region has 17 residues. Germline V gene data show CDR1 as MNHEY and CDR2 as SVGEGT. Here the CDR3 reads CASSWGPNAIGSYEQYF. The CDR3 nucleotides are TGTGCCAGCAGTTGGGGGCCGAATGCCATAGGGTCCTACGAGCAGTACTTC.

The chain has TRBV2 and TRBJ2-1; 7 positions match TRBD1. Germline V gene lookup returns CDR1 SNHLY and CDR2 FYNNEI. The CDR3 contains 16 residues. The J segment lost 0 bases and the V segment lost 5 bases, leaving 7 bases of the junction unmatched. Here the CDR3 DNA reads TGTGCCAGCAGTACCCGGGACAGAAGCTCCTACAATGAGCAGTTCTTC. Protein: CASSTRDRSSYNEQFF.

The chain joins TRBV5-1 to TRBJ2-5; 8 bases align to TRBD2. The CDR3 spans 16 residues. The germline V gene has CDR1 SGHRS and CDR2 YFSETQ. J gave up 4 bases and V 4 bases, and 12 bases lay outside the gene matches. The CDR3: CASSRTGSGSRETQYF. DNA of the CDR3: TGCGCCAGCAGCCGTACTGGGAGCGGGAGTCGAGAGACCCAGTACTTC.

In its sample, this clone was seen a few times. The V and J genes are TRBV6-5 and TRBJ2-7; D may be TRBD2 (5 bases). Germline CDR1 reads MNHEY; CDR2 reads SVGAGI. The V end lost 7 bases, the J end lost 4 bases, and 20 bases lay between the germline ends. The CDR3 totals 15 residues. CDR3 DNA: TGTGCCAGCAAAACCTCCGGGATGTGGTATTACGAGCAGTACTTC. It translates to CASKTSGMWYYEQYF.